This T cell receptor beta chain was retrieved from a study of quantifying T cell responses using KT2 cells. Across the study: Reverse transcription used primers in the TCR alpha and beta constant regions.

This clonotype occurred a few times. Known numbers of the T cell clone KT2 were added to PBMC. An oligo carrying a UMI was ligated to the cDNA 3' end. First-round PCR used roughly 4 cycles and beta primers RC1.1 and RC1.2 covering TRBC1 and TRBC2. TCRdb used MiXCR to reprocess the UMI-ligation and nested PCR reads, holding one entry per CDR3 protein. The top ten hold less than 50% of the sample, which has about 41,000 distinct CDR3 sequences, about a sixth seen once. V lost 4 bases to trimming and J lost 9 bases, with 14 bases between them. The germline V gene encodes CDR1 SGHRS and CDR2 YFSETQ. The CDR3 has 13 residues.

The TCR was taken from a human donor. Sequencing was performed on PBMCs spiked with cells of the T cell clone KT2. This sequence joins TRBV5-1 and TRBJ2-1, with no clear D. CDR3 protein: CASSRVVNSEQFF. The CDR3 DNA reads TGCGCCAGCAGCAGGGTAGTTAATAGTGAGCAGTTCTTC.